These T cell receptor beta chains were read from a single sample in a study of cytomegalovirus exposure and HLA in healthy donors. Sequencing was performed with immunoSEQ multiplex PCR; in TCRdb, only in-frame clones are kept and a portion is missing. The table includes some 130,000 clones, less than 85% detected once. The material sequenced was PBMCs. These receptors all come from a woman in her 50s in good health and CMV-seropositive. Both conserved end residues are part of each CDR3. Each record gives: V gene, D gene, J gene, clone size, CDR3 DNA, CDR3 protein. D genes are given only for firm matches. Some rows mark clone size as missing; the rest say once, few, many or name a class of expanded clone.

TRBV4-1	TRBD1	TRBJ1-1	NA	TGCGCCAGCAGCCTAGGACAGGTTGGCACTGAAGCTTTCTTT	CASSLGQVGTEAFF
TRBV19	NA	TRBJ1-2	NA	TGTGCCAGTAGTATAGAGGCAGGAAACTATGGCTACACCTTC	CASSIEAGNYGYTF
TRBV7-3	NA	TRBJ2-6	NA	TGTGCCAGCAGCTTACACAAGGGGGGGGCCAACGTCCTGACTTTC	CASSLHKGGANVLTF
TRBV28	TRBD1	TRBJ1-2	NA	TGTGCCAGCAGTTTCTGGGACAGGACAAACTATGGCTACACCTTC	CASSFWDRTNYGYTF
TRBV9	TRBD1	TRBJ1-2	NA	TGTGCCAGCAGCGTAGGAGGGGGCGGCTACACCTTC	CASSVGGGGYTF
TRBV5-6	NA	TRBJ2-1	NA	TGTGCCAGCAGCTTGGGACTAGTTTCCCCTCGGGAGCAGTTCTTC	CASSLGLVSPREQFF
TRBV11-2	NA	TRBJ1-1	NA	TGTGCCAGCAGCTCACTTTGGACAGCCCAAAACACTGAAGCTTTCTTT	CASSSLWTAQNTEAFF
TRBV28	TRBD1	TRBJ1-2	few	TGTGCCAGCAGTCGGGACAGGGCAAACTATGGCTACACCTTC	CASSRDRANYGYTF
TRBV21-1	NA	TRBJ2-7	NA	TGTGCCAGCAGCAAAGAGAACAACCGAACCTACGAGCAGTACTTC	CASSKENNRTYEQYF
TRBV6-1	NA	TRBJ1-3	NA	TGTGCCAGCAGGGAGGAGTTCTCTGGAAACACCATATATTTT	CASREEFSGNTIYF
TRBV10-3	TRBD2	TRBJ2-1	NA	TGTGCCATCAGTGAGTCTGTTAGCGGGGGGGAAGGTGAGCAGTTCTTC	CAISESVSGGEGEQFF
TRBV5-4	TRBD1	TRBJ1-2	NA	TGTGCCAGCAGCTTGGAGGGGACAGGGAACTATGGCTACACCTTC	CASSLEGTGNYGYTF
TRBV28	TRBD1	TRBJ2-1	NA	TGTGCCAGCAGGCGTTCCGGCAGGGGGCCATACAATGAGCAGTTCTTC	CASRRSGRGPYNEQFF
TRBV7-6	TRBD1	TRBJ2-7	NA	TGTGCCAGCAGCCCCCCCTTTGGGACAGGGGGCTGGGAGCAGTACTTC	CASSPPFGTGGWEQYF
TRBV18	TRBD2	TRBJ2-5	once	TGTGCCAGCTCAGCGAATAGCGGGGGGCTGAAGACCCAGTACTTC	CASSANSGGLKTQYF
TRBV6-4	NA	TRBJ2-6	few	TGTGCCAGCAGTGACTCGAGCTCTGGGGCCAACGTCCTGACTTTC	CASSDSSSGANVLTF
TRBV27	NA	TRBJ1-4	NA	TGTGCCAGCAGGTTCCAGGGGTCTCGGAATGAAAAACTGTTTTTT	CASRFQGSRNEKLFF
TRBV5-4	NA	TRBJ1-2	NA	TGTGCCAGCAGCTTGCCCCTAGACAGCCTGAGTGGCTACACCTTC	CASSLPLDSLSGYTF
TRBV2	NA	TRBJ1-1	NA	TGTGCCAGCAGTGTTTCTACAGACATGAGGGCTGAAGCTTTCTTT	CASSVSTDMRAEAFF
TRBV5-1	NA	TRBJ2-5	NA	TGCGCCAGCAGCACGACTAGGGGCGAGACCCAGTACTTC	CASSTTRGETQYF
TRBV5-1	TRBD1	TRBJ2-7	NA	TGCGCCAGCAGCTTGGCCCAACAGGGGGCGGGCCCCTACGAGCAGTACTTC	CASSLAQQGAGPYEQYF
TRBV14	NA	TRBJ2-3	NA	TGTGCCAGCAGCCCGTTCTTAGCGAGTGGCACAGATACGCAGTATTTT	CASSPFLASGTDTQYF
TRBV6-5	NA	TRBJ2-7	NA	TGTGCCAGCAGTTCTCCCGACAGTTCCTACGAGCAGTACTTC	CASSSPDSSYEQYF
TRBV10-1	TRBD1	TRBJ2-2	NA	TGCGCCAGCAGTGAGAAGGGTTCGGGACAGGGTAAGCCCGGGGAGCTGTTTTTT	CASSEKGSGQGKPGELFF
TRBV5-6	NA	TRBJ2-7	NA	TGTGCCAGCCGGGTCAGCACCTACGAGCAGTACTTC	CASRVSTYEQYF
TRBV27	TRBD1	TRBJ1-5	NA	TGTGCCAGCAGCCGGGACAGGGGGCATCAGCCCCAGCATTTT	CASSRDRGHQPQHF
TRBV6-5	TRBD1	TRBJ1-1	NA	TGTGCCAGCAGTTACGCGGGGACAGGGGCTTTCTTT	CASSYAGTGAFF
TRBV6-1	NA	TRBJ1-5	NA	TGTGCCAGCAGTGATGGAGAGGATCAGCCCCAGCATTTT	CASSDGEDQPQHF
TRBV18	TRBD1	TRBJ1-1	NA	TGTGCCAGCTCACTGTCCGGGACAGGAGTTGAAGCTTTCTTT	CASSLSGTGVEAFF
TRBV19	NA	TRBJ2-3	NA	TGTGCCAGTAGTCTCACAGCCACAGATACGCAGTATTTT	CASSLTATDTQYF
TRBV27	TRBD1	TRBJ1-4	NA	TGTGCCAGCAGTTTATCGGGACAGGTTTGGTATGAAAAACTGTTTTTT	CASSLSGQVWYEKLFF
TRBV7-9	TRBD1	TRBJ1-5	NA	TGTGCCAGCAGCTTAGAACCTGGCAGGGGGTTGAATCAGCCCCAGCATTTT	CASSLEPGRGLNQPQHF
TRBV4-3	NA	TRBJ1-3	NA	TGCGCCAGCAGCCAAATGGGGGGTCCTGGAAACACCATATATTTT	CASSQMGGPGNTIYF
TRBV4-2	TRBD2	TRBJ2-3	NA	TGTGCCAGCAGCCAAGATGGCGGGGGGGCCCGGGATACGCAGTATTTT	CASSQDGGGARDTQYF
TRBV7-2	TRBD2	TRBJ2-1	NA	TGTGCCAGCAGCGTCGTGGATAGCGGGGTTGACAATGAGCAGTTCTTC	CASSVVDSGVDNEQFF
TRBV4-3	NA	TRBJ2-2	NA	TGCGCCAGCAACCTGGGGGGGGCAGGGAACACCGGGGAGCTGTTTTTT	CASNLGGAGNTGELFF
TRBV19	NA	TRBJ1-1	NA	TGTGCCACCTGGGCAGGGAACCTTGAAGCTTTCTTT	CATWAGNLEAFF
TRBV28	NA	TRBJ1-6	NA	TGTGCCAGCAGCTCCGCCGGGACAAGGACCCGAGGTTCACCCCTCCACTTT	CASSSAGTRTRGSPLHF
TRBV7-3	NA	TRBJ1-3	NA	TGTGCCAGCAGTGGGGGGTCCGGAAACACCATATATTTT	CASSGGSGNTIYF
TRBV2	NA	TRBJ1-5	NA	TGTGCCAGCAGCCGGGACACAAATCAGCCCCAGCATTTT	CASSRDTNQPQHF
TRBV9	NA	TRBJ1-2	few	TGTGCCAGCAGCGTAGGGCAGAACTATGGCTACACCTTC	CASSVGQNYGYTF
TRBV6-5	TRBD2	TRBJ2-7	NA	TGTGCCAGCAGTCGGGGGGTCGACGAGCAGTACTTC	CASSRGVDEQYF
TRBV6-5	NA	TRBJ2-7	NA	TGTGCCAGCAGTTACGAAACTGGTCCCTACGAGCAGTACTTC	CASSYETGPYEQYF
TRBV28	NA	TRBJ1-4	once	TGTGCCACCTCCGGAGCAACTAATGAAAAACTGTTTTTT	CATSGATNEKLFF
TRBV19	NA	TRBJ2-7	NA	TGTGCCAGTAGTCTCGGTAGGAGGGCCTACGAGCAGTACTTC	CASSLGRRAYEQYF
TRBV6-5	NA	TRBJ1-4	NA	TGTGCCAGCAGTCGTGGCCCCGCCACGAAACTGTTTTTT	CASSRGPATKLFF
TRBV7-3	NA	TRBJ2-7	NA	TGTGCCAGCAGCACCGGACCGACTAGCTCCTACGAGCAGTACTTC	CASSTGPTSSYEQYF
TRBV6-6	NA	TRBJ1-5	NA	TGTGCCAGCAGTTGGACACTCGGGGGGGTTCAGCCCCAGCATTTT	CASSWTLGGVQPQHF
TRBV9	NA	TRBJ1-6	few	TGTGCCAGCAGCGCGGGAGGGCAGGGGATTTCACCCCTCCACTTT	CASSAGGQGISPLHF